This T cell receptor beta chain was sequenced for a study of CD8 T cells in ankylosing spondylitis. Study-wide points: Certain motif variants had earlier appeared in reactive arthritis synovial fluid and blood. Roughly eight highly homologous variants made up a TCR beta motif that seemed to typify ankylosing spondylitis blood. Reportedly, significant enrichment of disease-linked clones occurred in matched ankylosing spondylitis synovial fluid.

This CDR3 comprises 15 residues. Germline assignment: CDR1 SGHRS and CDR2 YFSETQ. V shed 4 bases and J 8 bases; nucleotides not matched to a gene: 12. This clonotype was recorded many times. Its antigen is unidentified. Scientists made TCR beta libraries using quantitative 5'-RACE with molecular barcodes. MiXCR, run by TCRdb on the 5' RACE reads, gives a single entry per CDR3 protein. This table holds some 63,000 distinct CDR3 sequences, roughly 6.2% found once. The sequencing sample was made of synovial fluid, either unsorted or a sorted T cell fraction (not recorded which). The chain is built from TRBV5-1 and TRBJ1-2; 9 positions match TRBD1. The source is a male donor with ankylosing spondylitis. CDR3 in amino acids: CASSAVPGQGVGYTF. The DNA for the CDR3 is TGCGCCAGCAGCGCCGTACCGGGACAGGGTGTAGGCTACACCTTC.